The subject of this entry is one T cell receptor (beta chain). This entry comes from a study of control samples from healthy donors and cancer patients. Sequencing used immunoSEQ multiplex PCR; TCRdb keeps in-frame clones, though not all of them. The sample contains 150,000 to 200,000 clones, almost 90% of which appear only once. The sequenced material came from blood. This TCR was recovered from a woman aged 25 to 39 in good health.

The CDR3: CASSHGTSAHQYF. CDR3 bases: TGTGCCAGCAGCCATGGGACTAGCGCCCACCAGTACTTC. The J gene is TRBJ2-5, the V gene TRBV3-1 (or the pseudogene TRBV3-2); 10 bases are shared with TRBD2. The CDR3 covers 13 residues. CDR1 is LGHDT, CDR2 YNNKEL, per germline (reference sequence). After removal of 3 bases from V and 10 bases from J, the junction contained 5 bases not matched to a gene.